The 3 T cell receptor beta chains reported below all come from one sample, sequenced in a study of blood T cell repertoires in COVID-19. Only in-frame clones appear in the TCRdb table, and some are missing; sequencing was by immunoSEQ multiplex PCR. The sample consists of about 70,000 clones, 80% to 90% of them appearing once. The sequencing sample was made of peripheral blood. These receptors originate from a man over 45 with active COVID-19.

This clone has more than one count but fewer than ten. V is TRBV7-2 and J is TRBJ2-7; D not certain. Germline CDR1 and CDR2: SGHTA and FQGNSA. The CDR3 length is 14 residues. V shed 3 bases and J shed 0 bases, with 9 bases lying between them. CDR3: CASSFLAVSYEQYF. The CDR3 region has the DNA TGTGCCAGCAGCTTTCTCGCGGTCTCCTACGAGCAGTACTTC.

The CDR3 nucleotides are TGTGCCAGTAGTGACAGGGGGGACTTTGAAAAACTGTTTTTT. This gives the protein CASSDRGDFEKLFF. V gene TRBV19 combines with J gene TRBJ1-4, with 9 nucleotides matching TRBD1. Trimming removed 5 bases from V and 7 bases from J; junction bases left unmatched: 5. In germline, CDR1 is LNHDA, CDR2 SQIVND (reference sequence). CDR3 length: 14 residues.

This rearrangement joins TRBV27 to TRBJ2-1; D not resolved. Germline V CDR1 and CDR2: MNHEY, SMNVEV (reference sequence). Trimming shortened V by 5 bases and J by 7 bases, and 18 bases separated the two germline ends. The length of the CDR3 is 15 residues. Written as DNA, the CDR3 is TGTGCCAGCAGTCTCCCTAGGCAGCTTCGGAATGAGCAGTTCTTC. As protein: CASSLPRQLRNEQFF.